Listed here are 15 T cell receptor beta chains from one sample, sequenced in a study of shared clonotypes between healthy human individuals. Naive CD8 cells lacked CD45RO and underwent positive selection for CCR7, leaving out terminally differentiated effector memory CD45RA+ cells. This table comes from immunoSEQ multiplex PCR, and its TCRdb copy is limited to in-frame clones, with some not included. The sample consists of about 870,000 clones, around 93% of them appearing once. The sample taken for sequencing was naive CD8+ T cells sorted from blood. All receptors come from a young man in good health.

This clone was recorded only once. The chain employs TRBV27 and TRBJ2-1, with 11 bases fitting TRBD2. There are 15 residues in the CDR3. Trimming removed 6 bases from V and 8 bases from J; junction bases left unmatched: 9. Germline V gene sequence: CDR1 MNHEY, CDR2 SMNVEV (reference sequence). The chain's CDR3 is CASSLLAGGPDEQFF. CDR3 bases: TGTGCCAGCAGCCTTTTAGCGGGAGGGCCGGATGAGCAGTTCTTC.

The chain recombines TRBV7-9 with TRBJ2-2; 8 bases match TRBD1. V gave up 7 bases and J gave up 6 bases; unmatched junction bases: 16. CDR3 length: 17 amino acids. Per germline, CDR1 SEHNR and CDR2 FQNEAQ (reference sequence). The CDR3 sequence: CASTQVGQGSRAGELFF. In DNA, the CDR3 is TGTGCCAGCACCCAAGTTGGACAGGGTAGTCGAGCCGGGGAGCTGTTTTTT.

V usage is TRBV7-9 and J usage is TRBJ2-5; TRBD1 aligns across 7 bases. In germline, CDR1 is SEHNR, CDR2 FQNEAQ (reference sequence). CDR3 length: 15 amino acids. With 5 bases clipped from V and 7 bases from J, the junction kept 13 bases outside the gene matches. This CDR3 reads CASSPPADTGATQYF. The DNA for the CDR3 is TGTGCCAGCAGCCCACCCGCTGACACAGGGGCGACCCAGTACTTC. The variable domain in full, completed from reference TRBV7-9 and TRBJ2-5, reads DTGVSQNPRHKITKRGQNVTFRCDPISEHNRLYWYRQTLGQGPEFLTYFQNEAQLEKSRLLSDRFSAERPKGSFSTLEIQRTEQGDSAMYLCASSPPADTGATQYFGPGTRLLVL.

The rearrangement joins TRBV4-1 to TRBJ1-5; 7 positions agree with TRBD1. Germline trimming cut 6 bases from V and 5 bases from J; bases unmatched to any gene: 4. Germline CDR1 MGHRA, CDR2 YSYEKL. This CDR3 is built from 13 residues. CDR3 sequence (DNA): TGCGCCAGCAGTACAGGGGCAGATCAGCCCCAGCATTTT. It is translated as CASSTGADQPQHF.

This chain links TRBV28 with TRBJ1-3; a possible D gene is TRBD1 (5 bases). The CDR3 extends over 14 amino acids. Trimming took 6 bases from V and 3 from J, leaving 12 bases between them. Germline values: CDR1 MDHEN, CDR2 SYDVKM. The CDR3 DNA reads as TGTGCCAGCAGGCTCCAGGGATTTGGAAACACCATATATTTT. The encoded protein is CASRLQGFGNTIYF.

The rearrangement links TRBV27 to TRBJ2-7; 8 bases are shared with TRBD1. The CDR3 extends over 17 amino acids. With V trimmed by 1 base and J by 3 bases, 11 bases remained unmatched. CDR1 is MNHEY and CDR2 is SMNVEV in the germline V gene (reference sequence). Here the CDR3 reads CASSLLGPGTGNYEQYF. Here the CDR3 DNA reads TGTGCCAGCAGTTTATTGGGCCCCGGGACAGGAAACTACGAGCAGTACTTC.

This rearrangement joins TRBV19 to TRBJ2-3; possibly TRBD1 for D (6 bases). Trimming pared 5 bases from V and 0 bases from J, leaving 15 bases between. Looked up from germline, CDR1 is LNHDA and CDR2 is SQIVND (reference sequence). This CDR3 contains 16 residues. The CDR3 sequence: CASSLGTQLSTDTQYF. DNA of the CDR3: TGTGCCAGTAGTCTCGGGACACAGCTTAGCACAGATACGCAGTATTTT.

This chain uses TRBV27 with TRBJ2-1; D remains ambiguous. The germline gives CDR1 MNHEY, CDR2 SMNVEV (reference sequence). V dropped 5 bases and J dropped 2 bases, with 13 bases sitting between them. The CDR3 spans 15 residues. The CDR3 nucleotides read TGTGCCAGCAGTCTCTCCGGATATCCCTACAATGAGCAGTTCTTC. Protein product: CASSLSGYPYNEQFF.

The V call is TRBV28, the J call TRBJ2-5; TRBD2 aligns across 7 bases. The germline V gene encodes CDR1 MDHEN and CDR2 SYDVKM. This CDR3 region has 19 residues. V dropped 4 bases and J dropped 2; count of bases not matched to a gene: 19. This CDR3 is CASSSSGAGVGYVQETQYF. The CDR3 nucleotides are TGTGCCAGCAGTTCGTCCGGGGCGGGAGTGGGATACGTTCAAGAGACCCAGTACTTC.

This clone was seen a handful of times. The V gene is TRBV28, the J gene TRBJ2-4; D perhaps matches TRBD2 (7 bases). CDR3 length: 14 residues. Trimming pared 5 bases from V and 4 bases from J, leaving 12 bases between. Per germline, CDR1 MDHEN and CDR2 SYDVKM. CDR3 nucleotides: TGTGCCAGCAGTGCCGCGGGGGCGAAAAACATTCAGTACTTC. This encodes CASSAAGAKNIQYF. The complete variable domain, with remaining parts taken from reference TRBV28 and TRBJ2-4, reads DVKVTQSSRYLVKRTGEKVFLECVQDMDHENMFWYRQDPGLGLRLIYFSYDVKMKEKGDIPEGYSVSREKKERFSLILESASTNQTSMYLCASSAAGAKNIQYFGAGTRLSVL.

This chain connects TRBV9 to TRBJ2-5; D tentatively reads TRBD1 or TRBD2 (6 bases each). Trimming stripped 4 bases from V and 3 bases from J, with 19 bases between. Germline loops: CDR1 SGDLS, CDR2 YYNGEE. The CDR3 spans 16 residues. CDR3 coding DNA: TGTGCCAGCAGCCCACCCGCCGGGGGCCAGAAAGAGACCCAGTACTTC. Translation: CASSPPAGGQKETQYF.

This chain links TRBV6-1 with TRBJ1-2; D is perhaps TRBD1 (5 bases). V gave up 2 bases and J gave up 0 bases, with 16 bases separating them. The germline CDR1 and CDR2 sequences are MNHNS and SASEGT. The CDR3 extends over 17 amino acids. The CDR3 reads CASSEPGLGDPNYGYTF. The CDR3 DNA reads as TGTGCCAGCAGTGAACCCGGCCTGGGGGACCCTAACTATGGCTACACCTTC.

The V call is TRBV5-6, the J call TRBJ2-1; D call uncertain. CDR1 and CDR2 (germline): SGHDT, YYEEEE. The ends were cut back, 3 bases at V and 2 bases at J, with 0 bases in the middle. The CDR3 is 11 amino acids. The CDR3 spells CASSSYNEQFF. Written as DNA, the CDR3 is TGTGCCAGCAGCTCCTACAATGAGCAGTTCTTC.

The chain uses TRBV29-1 and TRBJ2-1; 10 bases match TRBD2. This CDR3 is 13 amino acids long. CDR1 is SQVTM, CDR2 ANQGSEA, per germline. With V trimmed by 5 bases and J by 8 bases, 6 bases remained unmatched. In nucleotides, the CDR3 is TGCAGCGTTTACTTAGCGGGAGGCGATGAGCAGTTCTTC. Translation gives CSVYLAGGDEQFF.

The rearrangement joins TRBV28 to TRBJ1-5; possible D gene TRBD1, 6 bases. CDR3 length: 15 amino acids. Germline V gene sequence: CDR1 MDHEN, CDR2 SYDVKM. Between the trimmed V and J ends, which lost 8 bases and 3 bases, there was a span of 17 bases. DNA of the CDR3: TGTGCCAGCGAAAATCAACAGGGTTACAATCAGCCCCAGCATTTT. Amino acid sequence: CASENQQGYNQPQHF.